This paragraph reports one T cell receptor (beta chain). Its antigen is currently unknown. Germline CDR1 is LGHNA and CDR2 is YSLEER. V shed 0 bases and J shed 4 bases, with 9 bases lying between them. The CDR3 extends over 14 amino acids. Lymphocytes from graft epithelium and lamina propria were isolated. These data come from a study of graft-versus-host responses after intestinal transplantation. For the study at large: Recipients received multivisceral, liver-intestinal, or isolated intestinal transplants.

Overall study findings and caveats: Researchers found peak circulating GvH clone levels linked to early post-transplant HvG declines. Ileal or blood samples showed some GvH clones first, and such clones were also found in recipient marrow. Across patients carrying graft-donor T cell macrochimerism, allografts held high graft-versus-host to host-versus-graft clonal ratios.

Repertoires were generated with immunoSEQ multiplex PCR, while TCRdb's copy carries only in-frame clones and drops some. Among around 3,000 clones, roughly four fifths were seen once, and the ten largest hold over 9.5%. This sample comprised ileum tissue, obtained about 5 and 7 days after intestinal transplantation. The receptor was derived from a human patient who received an intestinal transplant, so some T cells may come from the graft donor. This chain links TRBV4-3 with TRBJ2-5; D remains ambiguous. This chain's CDR3 is CASSQDIRGETQYF. The CDR3 DNA is TGCGCCAGCAGCCAAGATATACGCGGAGAGACCCAGTACTTC.